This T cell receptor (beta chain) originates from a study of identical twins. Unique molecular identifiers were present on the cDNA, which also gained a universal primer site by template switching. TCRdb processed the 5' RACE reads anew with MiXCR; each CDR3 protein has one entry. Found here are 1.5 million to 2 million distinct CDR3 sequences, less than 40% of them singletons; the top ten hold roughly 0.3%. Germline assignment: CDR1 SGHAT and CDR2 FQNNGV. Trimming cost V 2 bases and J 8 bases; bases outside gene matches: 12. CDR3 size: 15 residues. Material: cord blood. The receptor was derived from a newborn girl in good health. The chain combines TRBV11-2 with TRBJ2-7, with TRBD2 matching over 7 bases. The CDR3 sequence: CASSLSRGGPRKQYF. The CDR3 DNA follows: TGTGCCAGCAGCTTATCGCGGGGAGGGCCAAGGAAGCAGTACTTC.